The 28 T cell receptor beta chains below come from one sample, sequenced in a study of identical twins. One entry per CDR3 protein, called by TCRdb with MiXCR from the 5' RACE reads. The data hold 700,000 or so distinct CDR3 sequences, with approximately 21% observed a single time. This same sample was also part of a study on T cells expressing NK-cell markers.

The source material was PBMCs. The origin of the receptors is a woman aged 18-35 years in good health.

The chain recombines TRBV18 with TRBJ2-7; 7 bases map to TRBD2. Per the germline V gene, CDR1 is KGHSH and CDR2 is LQKENI. The CDR3 has 15 residues. Trimming cost V 4 bases and J 2 bases; bases outside gene matches: 8. CDR3 coding DNA: TGTGCCAGCTCACACTCGCGGGGGAGAACCTACGAGCAGTACTTC. It codes for CASSHSRGRTYEQYF.

The CDR3 protein is CASSTTGTGFYEQYF. CDR3 nucleotides: TGTGCCAGCAGTACCACCGGGACAGGGTTCTACGAGCAGTACTTC. The rearrangement uses TRBV27 and TRBJ2-7; 9 bases are shared with TRBD1. Trimming cost V 5 bases and J 3 bases; bases outside gene matches: 8. This CDR3 contains 15 residues. Germline CDR1 reads MNHEY; CDR2 reads SMNVEV (reference sequence).

The rearrangement uses TRBV5-1 and TRBJ2-3; TRBD2 aligns across 12 bases. This CDR3 comprises 18 residues. In germline, CDR1 is SGHRS, CDR2 YFSETQ. V dropped 4 bases and J dropped 2; count of bases not matched to a gene: 11. The DNA of the CDR3 is TGCGCCAGCAGCACCGGACTAGCGGGACAGCGGAACACAGATACGCAGTATTTT. It specifies CASSTGLAGQRNTDTQYF.

This clonotype was seen only a few times. The chain is built from TRBV12-3 or TRBV12-4 and TRBJ2-1; TRBD1 or TRBD2 may be the D gene (6 bases each). The CDR3 spans 13 residues. Between the trimmed V and J ends, which lost 7 bases and 4 bases, there was a span of 11 bases. CDR3 DNA sequence: TGTGCCAGCACCGGGGGCATATACAATGAGCAGTTCTTC. Its protein is CASTGGIYNEQFF.

This clonotype has a handful of counts. The chain recombines TRBV7-2 with TRBJ2-3; D unresolved. The germline gives CDR1 SGHTA, CDR2 FQGNSA. Trimming took 4 bases from V and 6 from J, leaving 11 bases between them. The CDR3 extends over 13 amino acids. The CDR3 here is CASSSHGVDTQYF. CDR3 sequence (DNA): TGTGCCAGCAGCTCGCATGGGGTCGATACGCAGTATTTT.

This clonotype was seen repeatedly, ten times or more. The V gene is TRBV10-3, the J gene TRBJ2-2; no firm D call. Trimming took off 4 bases at V and 0 bases at J, with 18 bases between the two ends. CDR3 length: 18 amino acids. The germline V gene encodes CDR1 ENHRY and CDR2 SYGVKD. For the CDR3, the DNA is TGTGCCATCAGTGGTCCTAGTCGAGTGCACGCGAACACCGGGGAGCTGTTTTTT. Amino acids: CAISGPSRVHANTGELFF.

Only a few counts were recorded for this clonotype. The chain has TRBV6-2 or TRBV6-3 and TRBJ2-7, with 12 nucleotides matching TRBD2. The CDR3 runs 20 residues. Germline trimming cut 6 bases from V and 0 bases from J; bases unmatched to any gene: 18. Germline V gene lookup returns CDR1 MNHEY and CDR2 SVGEGT. CDR3 protein: CASSPIPGLAGRGSSYEQYF. CDR3 sequence (DNA): TGTGCCAGCAGCCCAATTCCGGGACTAGCGGGCCGGGGAAGCTCCTACGAGCAGTACTTC.

V is TRBV6-2 or TRBV6-3 and J is TRBJ2-6, with a weak D call TRBD2 (6 bases). From germline, CDR1 is MNHEY and CDR2 SVGEGT. Between the trimmed V and J ends, which lost 7 bases and 2 bases, there was a span of 15 bases. The CDR3 is 16 amino acids. Here the CDR3 reads CASTPPPGAGANVLTF. CDR3 sequence (DNA): TGTGCCAGCACCCCGCCCCCGGGGGCTGGGGCCAACGTCCTGACTTTC.

V usage is TRBV7-2 and J usage is TRBJ2-3; D ambiguous. This CDR3 has 17 residues. Trimming removed 0 bases at V and 0 bases at J, with 13 bases between. Germline CDR1 is SGHTA and CDR2 is FQGNSA. Here the CDR3 DNA reads TGTGCCAGCAGCTTAGCGCTTGGTCCTACTAGCACAGATACGCAGTATTTT. This encodes CASSLALGPTSTDTQYF.

Only a few counts were recorded for this clonotype. This chain links TRBV5-1 with TRBJ1-1; D possibly corresponds to TRBD1 (5 bases). There are 15 residues in the CDR3. Germline CDR1 is SGHRS and CDR2 is YFSETQ. Trimming pared 0 bases from V and 1 base from J, leaving 10 bases between. CDR3 in amino acids: CASSLVARENTEAFF. In DNA form, the CDR3 reads TGCGCCAGCAGCTTGGTGGCCAGGGAGAACACTGAAGCTTTCTTT.

The table lists this clonotype with a few counts. The chain joins TRBV13 to TRBJ1-4, with D unresolved. The CDR3 runs to 14 residues. Germline CDR1 is PRHDT and CDR2 is FYEKMQ (reference sequence). Trimming removed 6 bases from V and 8 bases from J, with 16 bases in between. CDR3 loop: CASSHGEAGEKLFF. The DNA of the CDR3 is TGTGCCAGCAGTCACGGGGAGGCTGGCGAAAAACTGTTTTTT. Full variable domain (missing parts from reference TRBV13 and TRBJ1-4): AAGVIQSPRHLIKEKRETATLKCYPIPRHDTVYWYQQGPGQDPQFLISFYEKMQSDKGSIPDRFSAQQFSDYHSELNMSSLELGDSALYFCASSHGEAGEKLFFGSGTQLSVL.

The genes are TRBV7-2 and TRBJ2-1; 9 nucleotides match TRBD2. The V and J ends lost 2 bases and 10 bases, in that order; junction bases with no gene match: 6. The CDR3 is 14 residues long. Germline V gives CDR1 SGHTA, CDR2 FQGNSA. This CDR3 is CASSLFASGDEQFF. Here the CDR3 DNA reads TGTGCCAGCAGCTTATTCGCTAGCGGGGACGAGCAGTTCTTC.

This chain joins TRBV7-2 and TRBJ1-2; TRBD1 might be the D (5 bases). The germline CDR1 and CDR2 sequences are SGHTA and FQGNSA. The CDR3 is made up of 12 amino acids. Trimming shortened V by 3 bases and J by 7 bases, and 9 bases separated the two germline ends. The CDR3 nucleotides read TGTGCCAGCAGCTTGGTCAGGGCTGGCTACACCTTC. It encodes CASSLVRAGYTF.

This clonotype occurred many times. V is TRBV29-1 and J is TRBJ1-1; D is undetermined. The CDR3 is made up of 12 amino acids. Germline V gene sequence: CDR1 SQVTM, CDR2 ANQGSEA. Trimming removed 7 bases from V and 7 bases from J, with 16 bases in between. The CDR3 nucleotides read TGCAGCGGGGTAGGGCAGGCCATTGAAGCTTTCTTT. Amino acid sequence: CSGVGQAIEAFF.

The CDR3 DNA reads as TGTGCCAGCAGTTTAATGCAGCGGGCCTATGAGCAGTTCTTC. This encodes CASSLMQRAYEQFF. This chain connects TRBV12-3 or TRBV12-4 to TRBJ2-1, with D perhaps matching TRBD2 (6 bases). CDR3 length: 14 amino acids. The ends were cut back, 2 bases at V and 8 bases at J, with 13 bases in the middle.

Only a few counts were recorded for this clonotype. The chain couples TRBV12-3 or TRBV12-4 to TRBJ2-7, with a tentative D call TRBD2 (5 bases). The CDR3 covers 15 residues. V shed 3 bases and J shed 3 bases, with 15 bases lying between them. CDR3 residues: CASSFLGSTSYEQYF. CDR3 bases: TGTGCCAGCAGTTTCCTAGGGTCCACTAGCTACGAGCAGTACTTC.

The chain couples TRBV5-6 to TRBJ1-6; D is unclear. CDR1 and CDR2 from the germline V gene are SGHDT and YYEEEE. The CDR3 runs to 15 residues. V lost 6 bases, J lost 0 bases, and 10 bases lay in between. CDR3 DNA: TGTGCCAGCACCCCGGGGATCTCCTATAATTCACCCCTCCACTTT. Translation gives CASTPGISYNSPLHF.

This clonotype was observed a few times. The chain combines TRBV20-1 with TRBJ2-1; tentatively, D is TRBD1 or TRBD2 (5 bases each). The V gene's germline CDR1 is DFQATT and CDR2 SNEGSKA (reference sequence). V was shortened by 5 bases and J by 1 base, with 12 bases between the two germline ends. The CDR3 is 14 amino acids. This CDR3 is CSAPRDGSYNEQFF. The CDR3, as DNA: TGCAGTGCTCCCCGGGACGGATCCTACAATGAGCAGTTCTTC.

This clonotype was seen a few times. J is TRBJ1-2 and V is TRBV6-5; D unclear. The germline V gene encodes CDR1 MNHEY and CDR2 SVGAGI. V was trimmed by 7 bases and J by 8 bases, leaving 14 bases between them. The CDR3 is made up of 12 amino acids. CDR3: CASTKPSGGYTF. The CDR3 region has the DNA TGTGCCAGCACCAAACCCAGTGGCGGCTACACCTTC.

This clonotype has just a few counts. V usage is TRBV5-1 and J usage is TRBJ2-2, with D tentatively TRBD2 (6 bases). CDR1 SGHRS and CDR2 YFSETQ come from the germline V gene. The CDR3 totals 16 residues. V was cut by 0 bases and J by 3 bases, with 12 bases left in between. The DNA for the CDR3 is TGCGCCAGCAGCTTGGAGGGCGGGACCTACACCGGGGAGCTGTTTTTT. Its translation: CASSLEGGTYTGELFF.

This clonotype occurred many times. The rearrangement uses TRBV3-1 and TRBJ1-1; 8 bases agree with TRBD1. The CDR3 has 14 amino acids. V gave up 5 bases and J gave up 4 bases; unmatched junction bases: 6. CDR1 LGHDT and CDR2 YNNKEL come from the germline V gene (reference sequence). CDR3 nucleotide sequence: TGTGCCAGCAGCTTCACAGGGGGAAGCACTGAAGCTTTCTTT. This translates into CASSFTGGSTEAFF.

This chain joins TRBV12-3 or TRBV12-4 and TRBJ1-5; no clear D. CDR3 length equals 13 residues. V lost 5 bases and J lost 6, with 11 bases in between. CDR3 bases: TGTGCCAGCAGTGTGGAGAGTTCTCAGCCCCAGCATTTT. Translating it yields CASSVESSQPQHF.

This clonotype was observed a few times. This chain links TRBV29-1 with TRBJ2-7; possible D gene TRBD2, 6 bases. CDR1 SQVTM and CDR2 ANQGSEA come from the germline V gene. CDR3 length: 14 residues. The V gene lost 1 base and the J gene lost 1 base, with 11 bases spanning the gap. CDR3 DNA: TGCAGCGTTGAAGTGGGACGGGAGTCCTACGAGCAGTACTTC. Amino acid sequence: CSVEVGRESYEQYF.

This clonotype was counted at least ten times. The J gene is TRBJ1-2, the V gene TRBV10-3, with D possibly matching TRBD1 (5 bases). CDR3 length equals 14 residues. The ends were cut back, 7 bases at V and 8 bases at J, with 20 bases in the middle. The germline CDR1 and CDR2 sequences are ENHRY and SYGVKD. The CDR3 region is CAINIHGGEEGYTF. The CDR3 bases are TGTGCCATCAATATTCACGGAGGGGAAGAGGGCTACACCTTC.

This clonotype was recorded at least ten times. The chain carries TRBV12-3 or TRBV12-4 and TRBJ2-1, with TRBD2 identical over 7 bases. V trimming: 5 bases; J trimming: 6 bases; junction bases outside the gene matches: 7. The CDR3 runs 14 residues. The CDR3 nucleotides are TGTGCCAGCAGTAAAGCGGGACTACCCAATGAGCAGTTCTTC. It encodes CASSKAGLPNEQFF.

The V gene is TRBV12-3 or TRBV12-4, the J gene TRBJ2-3; D gene unclear. This CDR3 spans 12 amino acids. The V and J ends lost 6 bases and 10 bases respectively, with 14 bases between them. The CDR3 loop reads CASSLDSLPQYF. In nucleotides, the CDR3 is TGTGCCAGCAGCCTAGATTCCCTGCCGCAGTATTTT.

This clonotype was seen a handful of times. J is TRBJ2-7 and V is TRBV7-2; 7 nucleotides match TRBD2. The germline V gene has CDR1 SGHTA and CDR2 FQGNSA. With V trimmed by 1 base and J by 3 bases, 3 bases remained unmatched. This CDR3 contains 14 residues. The CDR3, as DNA: TGTGCCAGCAGCTTAGTTGGACTAGGCTACGAGCAGTACTTC. It translates to CASSLVGLGYEQYF.

The V gene is TRBV2, the J gene TRBJ1-1; D may be TRBD1 (5 bases). Germline-derived CDR1 and CDR2 are SNHLY and FYNNEI. The germline V and J ends were trimmed by 3 bases and 7 bases, with 12 bases remaining between them. The CDR3 extends over 13 amino acids. CDR3 residues: CASSDRVEGEAFF. Written as DNA, the CDR3 is TGTGCCAGCAGTGACAGGGTAGAGGGTGAAGCTTTCTTT.